This TCR beta chain was captured by sequencing in a study of T cell responses to AZD1222 COVID-19 vaccine. Study results and limitations: The study found Spike-specific TCR breadth and depth rose after two AZD1222 doses. At baseline, seropositivity was found in only a handful of AZD1222 recipients. Donors were largely white British and mainly female; clonal diversity was possibly underestimated.

Only a few counts were recorded for this clone. Its antigen is not known. The method was immunoSEQ multiplex PCR; TCRdb's version includes in-frame clones alone and lacks a portion of them. This table has roughly 120,000 clones, about 90% appearing once. CDR3 size: 16 residues. The V gene's germline CDR1 is SGHRS and CDR2 YFSETQ. V shed 0 bases, J shed 1 base, and the junction held 6 bases outside the gene matches. The clonotype was recovered from an adult in good health. The genes are TRBV5-1 and TRBJ1-1, with TRBD1 matching 7 bases. The sample consisted of peripheral blood, taken on day 0 of MenACWY control vaccination. For the CDR3, the DNA is TGCGCCAGCAGCTTGGAAGGGGGCAGGGAGAACACTGAAGCTTTCTTT. Residues: CASSLEGGRENTEAFF.